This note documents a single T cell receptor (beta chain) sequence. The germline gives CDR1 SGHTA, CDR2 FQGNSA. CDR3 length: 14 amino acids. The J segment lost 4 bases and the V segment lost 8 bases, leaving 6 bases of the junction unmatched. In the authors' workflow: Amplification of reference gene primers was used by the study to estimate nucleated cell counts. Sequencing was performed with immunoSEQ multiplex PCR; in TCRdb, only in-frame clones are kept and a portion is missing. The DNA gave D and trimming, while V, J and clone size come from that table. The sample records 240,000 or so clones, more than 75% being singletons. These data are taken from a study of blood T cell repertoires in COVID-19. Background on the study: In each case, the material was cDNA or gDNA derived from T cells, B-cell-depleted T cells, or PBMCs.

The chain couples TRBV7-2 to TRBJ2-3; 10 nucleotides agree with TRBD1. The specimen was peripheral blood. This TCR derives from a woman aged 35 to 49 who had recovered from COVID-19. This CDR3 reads CASGGTGDSDTQYF. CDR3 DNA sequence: TGTGCCAGCGGCGGGACAGGGGATTCAGATACGCAGTATTTT. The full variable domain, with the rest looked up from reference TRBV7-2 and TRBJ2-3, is GAGVSQSPSNKVTEKGKDVELRCDPISGHTALYWYRQSLGQGLEFLIYFQGNSAPDKSGLPSDRFSAERTGGSVSTLTIQRTQQEDSAVYLCASGGTGDSDTQYFGPGTRLTVL.